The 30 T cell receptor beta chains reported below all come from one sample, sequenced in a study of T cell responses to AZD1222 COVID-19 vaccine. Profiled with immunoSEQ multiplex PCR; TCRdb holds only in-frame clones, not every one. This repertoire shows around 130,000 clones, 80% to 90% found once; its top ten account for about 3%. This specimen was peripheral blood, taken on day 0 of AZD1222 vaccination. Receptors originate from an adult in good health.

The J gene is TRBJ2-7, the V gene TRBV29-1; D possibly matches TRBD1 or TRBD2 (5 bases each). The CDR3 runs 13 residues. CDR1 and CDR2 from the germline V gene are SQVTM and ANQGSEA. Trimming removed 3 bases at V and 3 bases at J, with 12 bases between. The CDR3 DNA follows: TGCAGCGTTGATGGGGGTAGAGGCTACGAGCAGTACTTC. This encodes CSVDGGRGYEQYF.

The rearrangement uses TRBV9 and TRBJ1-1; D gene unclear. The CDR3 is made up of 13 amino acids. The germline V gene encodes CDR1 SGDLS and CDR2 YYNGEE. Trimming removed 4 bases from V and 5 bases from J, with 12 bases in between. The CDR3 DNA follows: TGTGCCAGCAGCCCCGCAGGTAGGACTGAAGCTTTCTTT. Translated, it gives CASSPAGRTEAFF. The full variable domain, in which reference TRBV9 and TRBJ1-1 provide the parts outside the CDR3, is DSGVTQTPKHLITATGQRVTLRCSPRSGDLSVYWYQQSLDQGLQFLIQYYNGEERAKGNILERFSAQQFPDLHSELNLSSLELGDSALYFCASSPAGRTEAFFGQGTRLTVV.

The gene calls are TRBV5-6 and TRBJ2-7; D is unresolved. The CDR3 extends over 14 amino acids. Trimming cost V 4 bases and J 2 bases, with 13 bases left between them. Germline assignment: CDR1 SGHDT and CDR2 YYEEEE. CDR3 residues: CASSGTRVPYEQYF. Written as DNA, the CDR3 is TGTGCCAGCAGCGGCACCCGCGTTCCCTACGAGCAGTACTTC.

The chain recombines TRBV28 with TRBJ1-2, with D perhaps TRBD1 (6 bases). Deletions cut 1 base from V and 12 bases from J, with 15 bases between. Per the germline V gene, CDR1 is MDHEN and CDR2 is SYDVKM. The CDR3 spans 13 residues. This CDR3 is CASSLSPDRLNTF. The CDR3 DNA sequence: TGTGCCAGCAGTTTATCCCCGGACAGACTCAACACCTTC.

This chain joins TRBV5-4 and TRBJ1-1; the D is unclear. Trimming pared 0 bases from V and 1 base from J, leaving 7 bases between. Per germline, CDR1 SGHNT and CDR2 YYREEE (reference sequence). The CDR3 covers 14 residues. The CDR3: CASSLGVGNTEAFF. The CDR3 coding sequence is TGTGCCAGCAGCTTGGGGGTGGGGAACACTGAAGCTTTCTTT.

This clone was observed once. As DNA, the CDR3 is TGTGCCAGCAGTTACGGGGGGACAGGCCTTCTCCACGAGCAGTACTTC. Its protein product is CASSYGGTGLLHEQYF. The rearrangement links TRBV6-2 or TRBV6-3 to TRBJ2-7, with 8 bases matching TRBD1. V lost 2 bases, J lost 5 bases, and 11 bases stayed unmatched. CDR1 and CDR2 from the germline V gene are MNHEY and SVGEGT. The CDR3 length is 16 residues.

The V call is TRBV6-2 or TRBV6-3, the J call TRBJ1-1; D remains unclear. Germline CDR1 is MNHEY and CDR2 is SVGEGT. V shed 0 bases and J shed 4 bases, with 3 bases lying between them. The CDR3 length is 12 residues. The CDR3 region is CASSYSLTEAFF. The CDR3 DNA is TGTGCCAGCAGTTACTCACTCACTGAAGCTTTCTTT.

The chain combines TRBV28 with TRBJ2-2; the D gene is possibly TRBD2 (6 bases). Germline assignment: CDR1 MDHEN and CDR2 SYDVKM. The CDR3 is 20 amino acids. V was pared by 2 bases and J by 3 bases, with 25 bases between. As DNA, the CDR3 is TGTGCCAGCAGTTTAACCCTTGGAGGGGCAGGATCCCTTCACACCGGGGAGCTGTTTTTT. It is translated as CASSLTLGGAGSLHTGELFF.

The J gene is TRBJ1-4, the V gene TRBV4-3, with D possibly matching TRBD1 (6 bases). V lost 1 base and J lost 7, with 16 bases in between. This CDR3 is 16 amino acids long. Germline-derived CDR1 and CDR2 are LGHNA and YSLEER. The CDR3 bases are TGCGCCAGCAGCCAAGGATTCGGGGGGCCGGGTGAAAAACTGTTTTTT. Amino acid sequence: CASSQGFGGPGEKLFF.

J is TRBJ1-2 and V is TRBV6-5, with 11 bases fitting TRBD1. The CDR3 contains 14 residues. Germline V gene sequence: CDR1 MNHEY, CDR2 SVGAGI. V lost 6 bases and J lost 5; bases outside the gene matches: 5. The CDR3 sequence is CASRTGTGGYGYTF. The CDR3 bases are TGTGCCAGCAGAACCGGGACAGGGGGTTATGGCTACACCTTC.

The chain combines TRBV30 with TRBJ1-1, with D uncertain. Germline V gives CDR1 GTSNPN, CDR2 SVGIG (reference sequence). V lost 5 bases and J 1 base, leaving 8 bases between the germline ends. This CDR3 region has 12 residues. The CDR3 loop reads CAWEGGNTEAFF. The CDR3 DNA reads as TGTGCCTGGGAGGGAGGGAACACTGAAGCTTTCTTT.

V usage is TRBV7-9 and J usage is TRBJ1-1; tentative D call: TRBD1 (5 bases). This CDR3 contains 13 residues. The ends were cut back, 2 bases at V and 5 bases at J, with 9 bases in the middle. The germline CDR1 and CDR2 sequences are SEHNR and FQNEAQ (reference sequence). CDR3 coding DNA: TGTGCCAGCAGCTTACCAGGGAGGACTGAAGCTTTCTTT. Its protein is CASSLPGRTEAFF.

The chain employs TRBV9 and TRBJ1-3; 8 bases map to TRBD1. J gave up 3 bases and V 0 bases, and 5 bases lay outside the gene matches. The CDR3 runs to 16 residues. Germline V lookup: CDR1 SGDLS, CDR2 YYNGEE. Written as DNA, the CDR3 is TGTGCCAGCAGCGTAGACCCACAGGGGGTTGGAAACACCATATATTTT. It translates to CASSVDPQGVGNTIYF.

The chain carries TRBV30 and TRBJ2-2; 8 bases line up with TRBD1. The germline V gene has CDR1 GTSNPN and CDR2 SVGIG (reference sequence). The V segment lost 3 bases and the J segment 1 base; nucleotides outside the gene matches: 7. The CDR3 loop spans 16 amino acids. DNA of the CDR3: TGTGCCTGGAGCCGACCCGGGACAGGGAACACCGGGGAGCTGTTTTTT. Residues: CAWSRPGTGNTGELFF.

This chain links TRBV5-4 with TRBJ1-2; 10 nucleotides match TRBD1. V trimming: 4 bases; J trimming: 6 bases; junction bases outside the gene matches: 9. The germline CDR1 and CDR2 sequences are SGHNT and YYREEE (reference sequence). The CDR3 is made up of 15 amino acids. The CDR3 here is CASSPTGTGVDGYTF. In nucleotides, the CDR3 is TGTGCCAGCAGCCCAACCGGGACAGGGGTAGATGGCTACACCTTC.

The CDR3 DNA reads as TGCGCCAGCAGCCCTATGGACACCGCGGGCACCGGGGAGCTGTTTTTT. Translated, it gives CASSPMDTAGTGELFF. The chain has TRBV4-3 and TRBJ2-2; D is tentatively TRBD1 or TRBD2 (5 bases each). Trimming removed 4 bases from V and 4 bases from J, with 16 bases in between. This CDR3 is built from 16 residues. CDR1 and CDR2 (germline): LGHNA, YSLEER.

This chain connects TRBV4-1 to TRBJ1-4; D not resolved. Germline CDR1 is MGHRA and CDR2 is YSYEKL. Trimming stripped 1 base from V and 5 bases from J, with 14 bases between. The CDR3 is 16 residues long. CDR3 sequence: CASSQAAAGGNEKLFF. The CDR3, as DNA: TGCGCCAGCAGCCAAGCGGCCGCTGGAGGGAATGAAAAACTGTTTTTT.

The CDR3 nucleotides read TGTGCCAGCAGGTGGGAGAGCAATCAGCCCCAGCATTTT. Translation: CASRWESNQPQHF. V gene TRBV2 combines with J gene TRBJ1-5; D gene ambiguous. The length of the CDR3 is 13 residues. Per the germline V gene, CDR1 is SNHLY and CDR2 is FYNNEI. V lost 6 bases and J 1 base, leaving 7 bases between the germline ends.

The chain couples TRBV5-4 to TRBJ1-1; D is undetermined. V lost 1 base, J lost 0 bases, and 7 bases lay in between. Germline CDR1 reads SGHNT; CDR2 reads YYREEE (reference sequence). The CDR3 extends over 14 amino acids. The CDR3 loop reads CASSLKGMNTEAFF. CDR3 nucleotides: TGTGCCAGCAGCTTGAAAGGAATGAACACTGAAGCTTTCTTT.

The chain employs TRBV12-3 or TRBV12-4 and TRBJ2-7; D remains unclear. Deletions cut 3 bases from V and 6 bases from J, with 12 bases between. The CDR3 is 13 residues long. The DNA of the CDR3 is TGTGCCAGCAGTTTGGGAAGGTCAAGCGAGCAGTACTTC. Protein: CASSLGRSSEQYF.

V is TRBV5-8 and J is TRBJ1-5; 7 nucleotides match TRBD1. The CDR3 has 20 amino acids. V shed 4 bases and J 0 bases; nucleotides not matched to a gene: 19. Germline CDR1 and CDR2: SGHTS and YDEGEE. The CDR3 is CASSVLPGTADFFSNQPQHF. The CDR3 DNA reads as TGTGCCAGCAGCGTACTACCCGGGACAGCGGACTTTTTTAGCAATCAGCCCCAGCATTTT.

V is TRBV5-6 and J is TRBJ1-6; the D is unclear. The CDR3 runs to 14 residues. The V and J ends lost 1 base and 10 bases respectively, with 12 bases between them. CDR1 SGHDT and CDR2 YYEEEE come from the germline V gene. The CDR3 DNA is TGTGCCAGCAGCTTGTCCGAGACATACTCACCCCTCCACTTT. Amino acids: CASSLSETYSPLHF.

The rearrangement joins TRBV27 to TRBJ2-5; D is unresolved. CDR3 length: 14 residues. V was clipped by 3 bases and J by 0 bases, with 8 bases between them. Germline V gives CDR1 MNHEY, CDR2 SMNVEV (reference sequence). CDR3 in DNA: TGTGCCAGCAGTTTGTGGGGTTACCAAGAGACCCAGTACTTC. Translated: CASSLWGYQETQYF.

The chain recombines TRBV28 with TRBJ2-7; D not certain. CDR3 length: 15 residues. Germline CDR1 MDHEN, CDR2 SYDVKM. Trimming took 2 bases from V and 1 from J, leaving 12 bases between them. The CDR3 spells CASSLRSLVSYEQYF. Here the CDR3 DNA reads TGTGCCAGCAGTTTAAGGTCACTTGTGTCCTACGAGCAGTACTTC.

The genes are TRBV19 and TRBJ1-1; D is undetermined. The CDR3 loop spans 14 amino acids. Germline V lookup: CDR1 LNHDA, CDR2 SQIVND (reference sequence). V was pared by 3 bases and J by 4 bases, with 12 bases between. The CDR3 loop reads CASSITRWGTEAFF. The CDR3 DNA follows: TGTGCCAGTAGTATTACCAGGTGGGGCACTGAAGCTTTCTTT.

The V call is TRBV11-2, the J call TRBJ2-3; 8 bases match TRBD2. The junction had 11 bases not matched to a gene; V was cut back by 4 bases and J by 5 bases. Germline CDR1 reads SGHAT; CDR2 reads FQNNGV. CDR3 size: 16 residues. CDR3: CASSSDGREGVDTQYF. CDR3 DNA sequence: TGTGCCAGCAGCTCTGACGGCCGGGAGGGGGTAGATACGCAGTATTTT.

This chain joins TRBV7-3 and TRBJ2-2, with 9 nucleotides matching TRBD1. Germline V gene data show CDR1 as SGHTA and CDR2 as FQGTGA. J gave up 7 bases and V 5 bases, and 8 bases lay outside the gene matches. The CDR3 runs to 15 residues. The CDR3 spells CASSQGQGRIGELFF. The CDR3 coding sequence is TGTGCCAGCAGCCAGGGACAGGGACGGATCGGGGAGCTGTTTTTT.

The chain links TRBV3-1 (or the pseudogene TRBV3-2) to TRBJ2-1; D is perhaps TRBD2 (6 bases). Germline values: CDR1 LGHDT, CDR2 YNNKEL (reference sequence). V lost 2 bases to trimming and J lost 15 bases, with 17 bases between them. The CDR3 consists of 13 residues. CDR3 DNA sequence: TGTGCCAGCAGCCAATTCCTTTCGGGAGCACCGTTCTTC. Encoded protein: CASSQFLSGAPFF.

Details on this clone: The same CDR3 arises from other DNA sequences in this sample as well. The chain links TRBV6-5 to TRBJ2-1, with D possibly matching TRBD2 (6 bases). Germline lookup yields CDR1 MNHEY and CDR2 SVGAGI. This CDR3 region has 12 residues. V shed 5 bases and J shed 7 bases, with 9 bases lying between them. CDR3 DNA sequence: TGTGCCAGCAGTCTACGGGGGAATGAGCAGTTCTTC. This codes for CASSLRGNEQFF.

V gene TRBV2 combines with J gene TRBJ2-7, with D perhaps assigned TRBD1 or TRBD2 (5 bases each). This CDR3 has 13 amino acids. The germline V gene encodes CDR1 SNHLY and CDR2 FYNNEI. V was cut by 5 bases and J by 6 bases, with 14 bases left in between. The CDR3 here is CASSFMAGGEQYF. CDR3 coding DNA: TGTGCCAGCAGTTTTATGGCTGGGGGCGAGCAGTACTTC.